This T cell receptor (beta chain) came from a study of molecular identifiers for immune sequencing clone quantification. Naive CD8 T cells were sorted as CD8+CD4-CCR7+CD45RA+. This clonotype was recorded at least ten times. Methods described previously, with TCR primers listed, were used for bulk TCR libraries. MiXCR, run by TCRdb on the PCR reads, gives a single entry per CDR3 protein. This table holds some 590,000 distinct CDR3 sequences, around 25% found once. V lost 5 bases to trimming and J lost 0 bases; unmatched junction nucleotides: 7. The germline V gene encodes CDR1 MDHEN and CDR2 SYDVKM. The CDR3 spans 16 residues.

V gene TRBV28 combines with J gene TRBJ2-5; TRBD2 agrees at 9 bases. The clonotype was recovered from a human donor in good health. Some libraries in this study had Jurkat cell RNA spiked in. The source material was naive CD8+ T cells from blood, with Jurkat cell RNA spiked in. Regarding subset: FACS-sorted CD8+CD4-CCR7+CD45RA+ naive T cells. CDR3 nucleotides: TGTGCCAGCAGTCCTACGACTAGCGGTTACCAAGAGACCCAGTACTTC. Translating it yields CASSPTTSGYQETQYF.